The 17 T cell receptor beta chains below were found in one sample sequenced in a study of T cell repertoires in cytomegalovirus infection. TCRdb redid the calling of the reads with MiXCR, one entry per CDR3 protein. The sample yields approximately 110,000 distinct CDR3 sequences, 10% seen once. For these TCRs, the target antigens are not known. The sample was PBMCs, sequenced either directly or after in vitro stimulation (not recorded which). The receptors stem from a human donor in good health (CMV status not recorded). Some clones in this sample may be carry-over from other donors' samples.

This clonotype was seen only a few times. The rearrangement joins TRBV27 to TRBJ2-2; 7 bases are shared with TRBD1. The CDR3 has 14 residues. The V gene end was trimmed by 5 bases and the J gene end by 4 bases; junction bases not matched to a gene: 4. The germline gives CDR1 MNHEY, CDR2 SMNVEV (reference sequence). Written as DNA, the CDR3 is TGTGCCAGCAGTCCCGACAGGGCCACCGGGGAGCTGTTTTTT. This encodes CASSPDRATGELFF.

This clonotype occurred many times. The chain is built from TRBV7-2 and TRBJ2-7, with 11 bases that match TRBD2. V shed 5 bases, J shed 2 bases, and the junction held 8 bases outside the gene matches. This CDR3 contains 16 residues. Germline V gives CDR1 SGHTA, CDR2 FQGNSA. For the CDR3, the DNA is TGTGCCAGCAGCACCGGACTAGCGGGCCCTACCTACGAGCAGTACTTC. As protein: CASSTGLAGPTYEQYF.

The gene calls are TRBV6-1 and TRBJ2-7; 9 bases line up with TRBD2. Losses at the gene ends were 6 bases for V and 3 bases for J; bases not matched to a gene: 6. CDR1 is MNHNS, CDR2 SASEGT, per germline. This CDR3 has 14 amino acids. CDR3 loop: CASSLSGSIYEQYF. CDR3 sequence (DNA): TGTGCCAGCAGCCTTAGCGGGAGCATCTACGAGCAGTACTTC.

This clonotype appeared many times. The CDR3 protein is CASSPGTGGYNEQFF. The CDR3 region has the DNA TGTGCCAGCAGTCCCGGGACAGGGGGGTACAATGAGCAGTTCTTC. The V and J genes are TRBV27 and TRBJ2-1, with 11 bases fitting TRBD1. Per the germline V gene, CDR1 is MNHEY and CDR2 is SMNVEV (reference sequence). This CDR3 comprises 15 residues. Trimming took 5 bases from V and 4 from J; bases not matched to a gene: 4.

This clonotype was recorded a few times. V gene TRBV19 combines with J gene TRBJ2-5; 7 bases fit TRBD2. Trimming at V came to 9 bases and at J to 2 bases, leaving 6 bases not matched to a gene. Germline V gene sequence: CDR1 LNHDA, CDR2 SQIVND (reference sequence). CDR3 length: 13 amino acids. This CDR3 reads CASRRAGQETQYF. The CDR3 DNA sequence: TGTGCCAGCAGAAGAGCGGGACAAGAGACCCAGTACTTC.

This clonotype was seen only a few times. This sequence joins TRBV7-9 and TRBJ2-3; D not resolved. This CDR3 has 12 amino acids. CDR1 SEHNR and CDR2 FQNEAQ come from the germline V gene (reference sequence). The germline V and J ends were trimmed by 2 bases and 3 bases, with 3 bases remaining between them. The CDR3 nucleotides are TGTGCCAGCAGCTTACCGACAGATACGCAGTATTTT. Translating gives CASSLPTDTQYF.

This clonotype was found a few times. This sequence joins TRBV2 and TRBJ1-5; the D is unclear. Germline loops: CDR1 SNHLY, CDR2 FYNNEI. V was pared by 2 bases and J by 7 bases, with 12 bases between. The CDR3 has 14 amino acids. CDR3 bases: TGTGCCAGCAGTGAAATGGGGAGTGGGCAGCCCCAGCATTTT. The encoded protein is CASSEMGSGQPQHF.

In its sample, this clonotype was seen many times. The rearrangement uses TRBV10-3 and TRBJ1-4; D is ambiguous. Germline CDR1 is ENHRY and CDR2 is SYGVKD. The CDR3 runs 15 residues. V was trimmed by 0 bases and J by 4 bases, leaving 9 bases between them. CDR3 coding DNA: TGTGCCATCAGTGAGTCGCGGACGGATAATGAAAAACTGTTTTTT. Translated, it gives CAISESRTDNEKLFF.

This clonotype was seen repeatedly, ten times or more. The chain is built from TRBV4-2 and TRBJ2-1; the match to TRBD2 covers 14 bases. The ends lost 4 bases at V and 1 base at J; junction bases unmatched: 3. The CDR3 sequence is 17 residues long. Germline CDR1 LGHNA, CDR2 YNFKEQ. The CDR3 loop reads CASSPRTSGRSYNEQFF. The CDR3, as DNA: TGTGCCAGCAGCCCTCGGACTAGCGGGAGGTCCTACAATGAGCAGTTCTTC.

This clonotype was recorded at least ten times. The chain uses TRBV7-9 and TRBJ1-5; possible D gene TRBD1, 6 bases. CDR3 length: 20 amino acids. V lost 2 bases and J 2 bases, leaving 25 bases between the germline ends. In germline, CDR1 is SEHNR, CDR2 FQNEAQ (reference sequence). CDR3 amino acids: CASSLSLQRGPLLGNQPQHF. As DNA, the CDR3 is TGTGCCAGCAGCTTATCCCTTCAGCGGGGGCCGCTACTGGGCAATCAGCCCCAGCATTTT.

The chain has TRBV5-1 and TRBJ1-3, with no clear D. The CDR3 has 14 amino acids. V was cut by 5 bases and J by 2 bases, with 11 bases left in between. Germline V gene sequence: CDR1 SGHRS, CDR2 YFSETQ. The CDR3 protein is CASSPSNAGNTIYF. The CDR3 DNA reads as TGCGCCAGCAGTCCCTCGAACGCTGGAAACACCATATATTTT.

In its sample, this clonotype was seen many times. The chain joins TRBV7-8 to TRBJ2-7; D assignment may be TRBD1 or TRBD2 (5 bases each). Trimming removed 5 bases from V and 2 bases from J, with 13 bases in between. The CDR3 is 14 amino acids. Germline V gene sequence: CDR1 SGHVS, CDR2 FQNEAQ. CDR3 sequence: CASSLGAITYEQYV. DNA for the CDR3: TGTGCCAGCAGCCTCGGGGCTATCACCTACGAGCAGTACGTC.

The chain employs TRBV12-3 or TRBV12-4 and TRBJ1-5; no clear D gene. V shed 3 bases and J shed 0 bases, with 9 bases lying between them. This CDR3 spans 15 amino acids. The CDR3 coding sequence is TGTGCCAGCAGTTTGGCCCCGTATAGCAATCAGCCCCAGCATTTT. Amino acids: CASSLAPYSNQPQHF.

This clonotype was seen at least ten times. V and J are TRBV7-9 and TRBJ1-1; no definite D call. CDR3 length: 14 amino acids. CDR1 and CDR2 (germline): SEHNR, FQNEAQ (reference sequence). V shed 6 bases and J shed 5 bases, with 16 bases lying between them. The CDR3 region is CASSPSSGSTEAFF. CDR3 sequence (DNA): TGTGCCAGCAGTCCATCCTCGGGGTCGACTGAAGCTTTCTTT.

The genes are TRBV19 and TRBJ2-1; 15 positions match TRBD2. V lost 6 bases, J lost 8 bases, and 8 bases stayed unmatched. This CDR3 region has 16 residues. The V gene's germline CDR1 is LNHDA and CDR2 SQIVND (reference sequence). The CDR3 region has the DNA TGTGCCAGTAGCTTCGGAGGGACTAGCGGGAGGTATGAGCAGTTCTTC. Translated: CASSFGGTSGRYEQFF.

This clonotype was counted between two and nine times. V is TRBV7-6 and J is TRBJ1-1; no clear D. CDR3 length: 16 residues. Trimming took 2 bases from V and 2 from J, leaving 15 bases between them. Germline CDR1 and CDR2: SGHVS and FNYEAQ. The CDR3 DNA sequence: TGTGCCAGCAGCTTAATCAGAGTGGACGGCAACACTGAAGCTTTCTTT. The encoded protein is CASSLIRVDGNTEAFF.

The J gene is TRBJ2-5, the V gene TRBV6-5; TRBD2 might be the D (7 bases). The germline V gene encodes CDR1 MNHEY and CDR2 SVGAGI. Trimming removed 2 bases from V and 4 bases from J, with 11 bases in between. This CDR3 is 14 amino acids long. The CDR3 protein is CASSYAGAGETQYF. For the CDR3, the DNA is TGTGCCAGCAGTTACGCGGGGGCGGGAGAGACCCAGTACTTC.